This TCR beta chain emerged from a study of blood T cells in healthy people across ages (dated by TCRdb to about 2015). A note on the overall study: In model experiments, template switching captured about one uniquely barcoded TCR beta cDNA molecule for every two T cells. Donors were grouped into four age groups: young (average 16 years), middle-aged (under 40), aged (around 60) and long-lived (about 82). To avoid experimental bias, donors of different ages were spread randomly across the sequencing lanes. Using the same blood draw, the study looked at two additional independent replicas of 1 million unique cDNA reads for two donors, one aged 18 to 29 and the other aged 80 or older. The study measured age-related changes in TCR beta repertoire diversity using deep sequencing normalized with unique cDNA molecular identifiers. The paper's findings and limits, for the study overall: There was a strong correlation between observed TCR beta diversity and the percentage of naive T cells measured by flow cytometry. Donor CMV infection status was unknown, potentially confounding age-related changes in expanded clonotypes. The long-lived group showed more naive CD4+ T cells, fewer expanded clones and increased TCR diversity than the aged group, suggesting age selection. Estimates of total diversity based on one million sequenced T cells were considered lower bounds and underestimates. Observed TCR beta diversity per million T cells fell roughly linearly with age, and a significant reduction was already apparent by age roughly 40. Because profiling used bulk unsorted PBMCs, naive and antigen-experienced compartments could not be compared conclusively.

The library was built by means of 5' RACE. Sequencing was performed on an Illumina HiSeq 2500. A second PCR of roughly 6 to 12 cycles was performed with a sample-barcoded 5' primer and a J-beta primer mix. Each TCR beta cDNA molecule received a unique molecular identifier from a template-switch 5' adaptor carrying 12 random nucleotides. At least 2.5 million CDR3-containing paired-end reads were obtained from each sample. First-strand cDNA was synthesized from all RNA with the Mint cDNA synthesis kit, primed by a TRBC-specific oligonucleotide. After uracil-DNA glycosylase treatment, a first 18-cycle PCR used universal primers M1SS and BC2_uni_R on all cDNA. Processing in the source paper ran as follows. For normalization, 1 million high-quality reads, each with a distinct molecular identifier, were randomly selected from each sample. Reads sharing molecular identifiers were discarded rather than binned into consensus sequences. MiTCR, set to a Q25 quality threshold and the strictest error-elimination algorithm, was used for CDR3 identification, clonotype clustering and error correction. Lower-bound total TCR beta diversity was estimated with a nonparametric unseen species model using Euler transformation. TCRdb applied fastp at Q25 and MiXCR to the public reads, then kept only in-frame beta chains. One record per CDR3 amino acid sequence lists the most common genes and DNA. The V and J calls and clone size are TCRdb's, not the authors'. This sample lists around 1,500,000 distinct CDR3 sequences; around 42% were detected once. The biggest ten clones account for 7.9% of the sample.

The approximately 41 donors, aged roughly 6 to 100 years, were systemically healthy Caucasian individuals from Russia. Around 10 milliliters of peripheral blood were collected from each donor into EDTA-treated Vacutainer tubes. Ficoll-Paque density-gradient centrifugation was used to isolate PBMCs, with at least 7 million obtained per sample. Total RNA, at least 5 micrograms per sample, was extracted from PBMCs with Trizol reagent. For every donor, an aliquot of PBMCs went through flow cytometry to measure the percentages of naive CD45RAhigh/CD27high T cells. In regard to this clonotype: The clone's antigen remains unknown. No qualities accompany the bases; no much larger clone lies one base away.

This TCR derives from a woman aged 18-29 years in good health. Sequencing was done on a sample of blood.

The DNA sequence is as follows: TGTGCCAGCAGCTTATACCGGGACAGCTCTAACTATGGCTACACCTTC. Its translation reads: CASSLYRDSSNYGYTF. The sequence links TRBV5-5 to TRBJ1-2; TRBD1 fits 7 bases in the junction. CDR3 length: 16 amino acids, cysteine to phenylalanine. CDR3 DNA only is kept here, 48 bases in frame from base 1. The germline V gene (reference sequence) provides CDR1 SGHKS and CDR2 YYEKEE. Germline trimming: 2 bases from V, 0 bases from J; junction bases outside gene matches: 7.